This passage covers 10 T cell receptor beta chains from one sample sequenced in a study of cytomegalovirus exposure and HLA in healthy donors. PCR employed 60 Vbeta and 13 Jbeta primers. Clones were read by immunoSEQ multiplex PCR, and TCRdb kept only the in-frame ones, dropping some. The table includes around 120,000 clones, about 76% detected once. The sequenced sample was PBMCs. The receptors originated from a man between 18 and 29 years old in good health and CMV-seronegative.

This clone was seen a few times. This sequence joins TRBV5-6 and TRBJ1-2; 8 nucleotides match TRBD1. J gave up 0 bases and V 0 bases, and 10 bases lay outside the gene matches. Per the germline V gene, CDR1 is SGHDT and CDR2 is YYEEEE. The CDR3 consists of 18 residues. CDR3 in DNA: TGTGCCAGCAGCTTGGCCCTCCGGGACAGGAGGACTAACTATGGCTACACCTTC. This sequence encodes CASSLALRDRRTNYGYTF.

The rearrangement joins TRBV6-6 to TRBJ1-2; 8 bases are shared with TRBD1. Germline loops: CDR1 MNHNY, CDR2 SVGAGI (reference sequence). Trimming took 8 bases from V and 8 from J; bases not matched to a gene: 10. This CDR3 has 13 residues. CDR3 in amino acids: CASLTRGPGGYTF. The CDR3 nucleotides read TGTGCCAGCCTCACCAGGGGGCCCGGGGGCTACACCTTC.

The CDR3 nucleotides are TGCGCCAGCAGCCAAGATTTTGGAGTAGCGGGGTACCAAGAGACCCAGTACTTC. Its protein is CASSQDFGVAGYQETQYF. V and J are TRBV4-3 and TRBJ2-5; 8 nucleotides line up with TRBD2. The ends lost 0 bases at V and 0 bases at J; junction bases unmatched: 9. Per germline, CDR1 LGHNA and CDR2 YSLEER. There are 18 residues in the CDR3.

The rearrangement uses TRBV5-6 and TRBJ2-7, with 7 bases lining up with TRBD1. V lost 4 bases and J lost 2; bases outside the gene matches: 6. Germline assignment: CDR1 SGHDT and CDR2 YYEEEE. The CDR3 extends over 14 amino acids. As DNA, the CDR3 is TGTGCCAGCAGCCGGGACAGCGGACCCTACGAGCAGTACTTC. Translation gives CASSRDSGPYEQYF.

This clone appeared a single time. The chain employs TRBV7-8 and TRBJ2-3; unclear D gene. The length of the CDR3 is 13 residues. V lost 4 bases and J lost 9, with 14 bases in between. CDR1 and CDR2 (germline): SGHVS, FQNEAQ. In DNA form, the CDR3 reads TGTGCCAGCAGCTCCCGGCCGCTAGAGACGCAGTATTTT. This encodes CASSSRPLETQYF.

The chain is built from TRBV27 and TRBJ2-1; TRBD1 matches 10 bases. V lost 0 bases, J lost 6 bases, and 5 bases stayed unmatched. Germline loops: CDR1 MNHEY, CDR2 SMNVEV (reference sequence). The CDR3 has 16 residues. In DNA, the CDR3 is TGTGCCAGCAGTTTATCCGGACAGGGGGTACGCAATGAGCAGTTCTTC. Encoded protein: CASSLSGQGVRNEQFF.

For the CDR3, the DNA is TGCGCCAGCAGCCCCCGGACAGGGACGGTCACTGAAGCTTTCTTT. Translating gives CASSPRTGTVTEAFF. This rearrangement joins TRBV4-3 to TRBJ1-1; 8 nucleotides agree with TRBD1. V lost 4 bases to trimming and J lost 4 bases; unmatched junction nucleotides: 8. The CDR3 consists of 15 residues. CDR1 LGHNA and CDR2 YSLEER come from the germline V gene.

This chain joins TRBV28 and TRBJ1-1, with TRBD1 matching over 7 bases. This CDR3 has 16 residues. Trimming cost V 2 bases and J 5 bases; bases outside gene matches: 11. Germline lookup yields CDR1 MDHEN and CDR2 SYDVKM. The CDR3 spells CASSLGQGVGRTEAFF. DNA for the CDR3: TGTGCCAGCAGTTTAGGGCAGGGGGTCGGGCGGACTGAAGCTTTCTTT.

This clone was counted between two and nine times. The gene calls are TRBV6-1 and TRBJ1-2; 7 bases fit TRBD1. Germline lookup yields CDR1 MNHNS and CDR2 SASEGT. Losses at the gene ends were 5 bases for V and 5 bases for J; bases not matched to a gene: 5. The CDR3 spans 13 residues. CDR3 DNA sequence: TGTGCCAGCAGTTTAGACAGGGAATATGGCTACACCTTC. It codes for CASSLDREYGYTF.

The chain joins TRBV5-6 to TRBJ1-2; D is unresolved. The CDR3 loop spans 12 amino acids. Germline V gene sequence: CDR1 SGHDT, CDR2 YYEEEE. V was trimmed by 4 bases and J by 4 bases, leaving 8 bases between them. The DNA for the CDR3 is TGTGCCAGCAGCCAACCGGTCTATGGCTACACCTTC. The encoded protein is CASSQPVYGYTF.